One and the same sample provided the 22 T cell receptor beta chains below, sequenced in a study of T cell responses to AZD1222 COVID-19 vaccine. TCRdb's table, derived via immunoSEQ multiplex PCR, lists solely in-frame clones and lacks some. This sample has some 130,000 clones, with roughly 90% found just once. Sequences were derived from peripheral blood, sampled on day 0 of AZD1222 vaccination. Every receptor here comes from an adult in good health.

This chain uses TRBV10-3 with TRBJ2-5, with 10 nucleotides matching TRBD2. From germline, CDR1 is ENHRY and CDR2 SYGVKD. The CDR3 sequence is 17 residues long. After removal of 0 bases from V and 3 bases from J, the junction contained 7 bases not matched to a gene. CDR3 sequence reads: CAISESLGTSAEETQYF. The CDR3 DNA is TGTGCCATCAGTGAGTCGTTAGGGACTAGCGCTGAAGAGACCCAGTACTTC.

This chain connects TRBV6-5 to TRBJ1-3; 9 bases are a match to TRBD1. The trim removed 0 bases at V and 0 bases at J, leaving 0 bases unmatched. CDR1 is MNHEY, CDR2 SVGAGI, per germline. The CDR3 consists of 16 residues. DNA for the CDR3: TGTGCCAGCAGTTACTCGACAGGGGGCTCTGGAAACACCATATATTTT. It specifies CASSYSTGGSGNTIYF.

V is TRBV3-1 (or the pseudogene TRBV3-2) and J is TRBJ1-4; TRBD1 matches at 7 bases. After removal of 4 bases from V and 4 bases from J, the junction contained 3 bases not matched to a gene. Germline CDR1 LGHDT, CDR2 YNNKEL (reference sequence). This CDR3 has 14 residues. CDR3 sequence reads: CASSLRDSNEKLFF. In nucleotides, the CDR3 is TGTGCCAGCAGCCTCCGGGACAGTAATGAAAAACTGTTTTTT.

The V and J genes are TRBV12-5 and TRBJ2-5, with 9 bases identical to TRBD1. The germline CDR1 and CDR2 sequences are LGHNT and FRNRAP. Germline trimming cut 4 bases from V and 4 bases from J; bases unmatched to any gene: 4. The CDR3 contains 14 residues. The CDR3 nucleotides are TGTGCTAGTGGTTCCGGGACAGGGAGAGAGACCCAGTACTTC. Amino acids: CASGSGTGRETQYF.

The rearrangement joins TRBV11-3 to TRBJ2-7, with D perhaps TRBD1 (5 bases). This CDR3 is built from 14 residues. Germline CDR1 is SGHNT and CDR2 is YENEEA. V lost 1 base, J lost 0 bases, and 7 bases lay in between. The CDR3 is CASSLGQSSYEQYF. The CDR3 DNA reads as TGTGCCAGCAGCTTAGGACAGAGCTCCTACGAGCAGTACTTC.

The CDR3 reads CASMSGRKPYEQYF. For the CDR3, the DNA is TGCGCCAGCATGAGCGGGAGGAAACCCTACGAGCAGTACTTC. The V and J genes are TRBV10-1 and TRBJ2-7, with 9 bases lining up with TRBD2. Germline V lookup: CDR1 WNHNN, CDR2 SYGVQD (reference sequence). J gave up 2 bases and V 7 bases, and 6 bases lay outside the gene matches. The CDR3 runs to 14 residues.

The V call is TRBV5-1, the J call TRBJ1-2; the match to TRBD1 covers 7 bases. Germline V gene lookup returns CDR1 SGHRS and CDR2 YFSETQ. The J segment lost 8 bases and the V segment lost 3 bases, leaving 7 bases of the junction unmatched. CDR3 length equals 13 residues. The CDR3 loop reads CASSSGGAGGYTF. The CDR3 nucleotides are TGCGCCAGCAGCTCAGGGGGAGCTGGAGGCTACACCTTC.

This chain uses TRBV11-3 with TRBJ2-7; TRBD2 agrees at 8 bases. The J segment lost 3 bases and the V segment lost 5 bases, leaving 6 bases of the junction unmatched. CDR1 and CDR2 from the germline V gene are SGHNT and YENEEA. The CDR3 runs 14 residues. The CDR3 nucleotides read TGTGCCAGCAGCCTTAGAGCGGGAGACTACGAGCAGTACTTC. As protein: CASSLRAGDYEQYF.

V and J are TRBV30 and TRBJ1-3; 9 bases map to TRBD1. With 0 bases clipped from V and 9 bases from J, the junction kept 3 bases outside the gene matches. CDR1 is GTSNPN, CDR2 SVGIG, per germline (reference sequence). CDR3 length: 13 residues. The DNA of the CDR3 is TGTGCCTGGAGTGTACAGGGGGCGGTCACCATATATTTT. Protein product: CAWSVQGAVTIYF.

A remark on this clone: An end of the junction does not agree with germline; a read error may underlie this. This sequence joins TRBV6-6 and TRBJ1-1; weak D call: TRBD1 (5 bases). The CDR3 extends over 19 amino acids. The germline V gene has CDR1 MNHNY and CDR2 SVGAGI (reference sequence). CDR3 nucleotides: TGTGCCAGCAGTCCTTCCGAAAAGGGACTGCTTTATTATTTTAAATCGCCGATCTTT. It translates to CASSPSEKGLLYYFKSPIF.

The rearrangement links TRBV24-1 to TRBJ2-3, with 10 bases that match TRBD2. After removal of 8 bases from V and 0 bases from J, the junction contained 10 bases not matched to a gene. The CDR3 totals 17 residues. From germline, CDR1 is KGHDR and CDR2 SFDVKD. This chain's CDR3 is CATTGLAAPLSTDTQYF. CDR3 DNA sequence: TGTGCCACCACCGGACTAGCGGCACCCCTAAGCACAGATACGCAGTATTTT.

This clone was seen only once. The chain is built from TRBV7-2 and TRBJ1-1; D is uncertain. The CDR3 consists of 15 residues. Trimming removed 5 bases at V and 5 bases at J, with 18 bases between. The V gene's germline CDR1 is SGHTA and CDR2 FQGNSA. For the CDR3, the DNA is TGTGCCAGCAGCCAGACCGGGGTGGCGCGGACTGAAGCTTTCTTT. Translation: CASSQTGVARTEAFF. Looking up the rest from reference TRBV7-2 and TRBJ1-1 gives the full variable domain: GAGVSQSPSNKVTEKGKDVELRCDPISGHTALYWYRQSLGQGLEFLIYFQGNSAPDKSGLPSDRFSAERTGGSVSTLTIQRTQQEDSAVYLCASSQTGVARTEAFFGQGTRLTVV.

This rearrangement joins TRBV3-1 (or the pseudogene TRBV3-2) to TRBJ2-1, with D possibly being TRBD2 (5 bases). The germline gives CDR1 LGHDT, CDR2 YNNKEL (reference sequence). The CDR3 runs 15 residues. V gave up 3 bases and J gave up 4 bases, with 13 bases separating them. CDR3 loop: CASSQPLANYNEQFF. CDR3 DNA sequence: TGTGCCAGCAGCCAGCCTCTAGCAAATTACAATGAGCAGTTCTTC.

The genes are TRBV24-1 and TRBJ2-2; 9 nucleotides line up with TRBD1. CDR3 length: 16 amino acids. V lost 1 base and J lost 3; bases outside the gene matches: 2. Germline CDR1 reads KGHDR; CDR2 reads SFDVKD. In DNA form, the CDR3 reads TGTGCCACCAGTGATTTAAGGGACAGGGACACCGGGGAGCTGTTTTTT. Encoded protein: CATSDLRDRDTGELFF.

The J gene is TRBJ2-1, the V gene TRBV24-1; 10 bases are shared with TRBD2. This CDR3 has 19 residues. V was pared by 5 bases and J by 8 bases, with 20 bases of the junction left unmatched. In germline, CDR1 is KGHDR, CDR2 SFDVKD. The CDR3 bases are TGTGCCACCAGTGCCCCGGTAGAGGCAGTGGGGACTAGCGACCATGAGCAGTTCTTC. Translated: CATSAPVEAVGTSDHEQFF.

The chain combines TRBV9 with TRBJ2-7; D gene ambiguous. CDR1 and CDR2 (germline): SGDLS, YYNGEE. V was trimmed by 0 bases and J by 1 base, leaving 11 bases between them. The CDR3 has 15 amino acids. CDR3 region: CASSVGNGPSYEQYF. The CDR3 DNA follows: TGTGCCAGCAGCGTAGGGAACGGGCCATCCTACGAGCAGTACTTC.

The CDR3 sequence is CASRDGQGLTEAFF. CDR3 DNA sequence: TGTGCCAGCAGAGACGGACAGGGGTTAACTGAAGCTTTCTTT. The rearrangement joins TRBV27 to TRBJ1-1; the match to TRBD1 covers 9 bases. CDR3 length equals 14 residues. With V trimmed by 6 bases and J by 5 bases, 7 bases remained unmatched. The germline V gene encodes CDR1 MNHEY and CDR2 SMNVEV (reference sequence).

V and J are TRBV14 and TRBJ2-5; D unresolved. This CDR3 spans 12 amino acids. Trimming cost V 4 bases and J 8 bases, with 11 bases left between them. The germline V gene encodes CDR1 SGHDN and CDR2 FVKESK. The CDR3 is CASSLFKRTQYF. The CDR3 coding sequence is TGTGCCAGCAGCCTGTTCAAGAGAACCCAGTACTTC.

The chain is built from TRBV6-5 and TRBJ2-7, with D possibly being TRBD2 (5 bases). The CDR3 has 14 residues. Trimming took 6 bases from V and 2 from J, leaving 14 bases between them. Germline values: CDR1 MNHEY, CDR2 SVGAGI. The CDR3 DNA reads as TGTGCCAGCAGAGGAACGGGAAACCCCTACGAGCAGTACTTC. It is translated as CASRGTGNPYEQYF.

This chain joins TRBV7-7 and TRBJ2-5; D unresolved. This CDR3 is built from 13 residues. V was trimmed by 3 bases and J by 2 bases, leaving 7 bases between them. CDR1 SSHAT and CDR2 FNYEAQ come from the germline V gene (reference sequence). The CDR3 nucleotides are TGTGCCAGCAGCTTGGGAAGGCAAGAGACCCAGTACTTC. Its translation is CASSLGRQETQYF. Combining the CDR3 with reference TRBV7-7 and TRBJ2-5 gives the whole variable domain GAGVSQSPRYKVTKRGQDVTLRCDPISSHATLYWYQQALGQGPEFLTYFNYEAQPDKSGLPSDRFSAERPEGSISTLTIQRTEQRDSAMYRCASSLGRQETQYFGPGTRLLVL.

This clone was detected only once. The chain has TRBV6-5 and TRBJ2-2, with D possibly TRBD2 on 5 matching bases. Looked up from germline, CDR1 is MNHEY and CDR2 is SVGAGI. The CDR3 totals 13 residues. V was pared by 8 bases and J by 4 bases, with 11 bases between. The CDR3: CASEGSGTGELFF. DNA of the CDR3: TGTGCCAGCGAGGGATCTGGCACCGGGGAGCTGTTTTTT.

This chain connects TRBV9 to TRBJ2-2, with D maybe TRBD2 (5 bases). This CDR3 spans 15 amino acids. The V end was cut by 2 bases, the J end by 5 bases, with 13 bases between. CDR1 and CDR2 from the germline V gene are SGDLS and YYNGEE. The DNA for the CDR3 is TGTGCCAGCAGCGTGGGTCCCGAGGGAACCGGGGAGCTGTTTTTT. Amino acids: CASSVGPEGTGELFF.